This T cell receptor (beta chain) was profiled in a study of T-cell memory formation after mild COVID-19. The study's findings and limits: CD4+ clones that contracted lay mainly in CM and EM; CD8+ ones lay in EMRA.

Barcoded TCR alpha and TCR beta cDNA libraries with UMIs came from 5'RACE using constant-segment primers. Via MiXCR, TCRdb re-called the 5' RACE reads, giving one row per CDR3 protein. The sample consists of approximately 190,000 distinct CDR3 sequences, around 20% of them appearing once. Per germline, CDR1 DFQATT and CDR2 SNEGSKA (reference sequence). The CDR3 sequence is 15 residues long. The V and J ends lost 1 base and 8 bases, in that order; junction bases with no gene match: 8. In the case of this clonotype: The antigen is unknown.

The TCR originated in an adult woman who had mild COVID-19 (a few samples of this study predate the infection). Cell type and time point are not known. Sequenced sample: PBMCs or a T cell subset sorted from them (not recorded which). The J gene is TRBJ1-6, the V gene TRBV20-1; TRBD1 matches 7 bases. The CDR3 sequence is CSARAIDRAHSPLHF. The CDR3 DNA sequence: TGCAGTGCTAGAGCCATAGACAGGGCTCATTCACCCCTCCACTTT.